The T cell receptor (beta chain) described here comes from a study of long-term antiretroviral therapy in people with HIV. Germline-derived CDR1 and CDR2 are KGHSH and LQKENI. V shed 3 bases and J shed 1 base, with 3 bases lying between them. The CDR3 has 12 residues. Investigators performed immunoSEQ version v3.0 at survey level. Libraries were prepared by immunoSEQ multiplex PCR; TCRdb keeps only in-frame clonotypes and omits some of them. This sample yields 25,000 to 30,000 clones, of which approximately 90% are seen a single time; less than 4.5% belongs to the top ten. J is TRBJ1-1 and V is TRBV18, with D uncertain. The clonotype originates from a man younger than 30 with HIV. Material: unsorted PBMCs, obtained 3.1 years after starting antiretroviral therapy. In DNA form, the CDR3 reads TGTGCCAGCTCACCCCAGAACACTGAAGCTTTCTTT. This translates into CASSPQNTEAFF.